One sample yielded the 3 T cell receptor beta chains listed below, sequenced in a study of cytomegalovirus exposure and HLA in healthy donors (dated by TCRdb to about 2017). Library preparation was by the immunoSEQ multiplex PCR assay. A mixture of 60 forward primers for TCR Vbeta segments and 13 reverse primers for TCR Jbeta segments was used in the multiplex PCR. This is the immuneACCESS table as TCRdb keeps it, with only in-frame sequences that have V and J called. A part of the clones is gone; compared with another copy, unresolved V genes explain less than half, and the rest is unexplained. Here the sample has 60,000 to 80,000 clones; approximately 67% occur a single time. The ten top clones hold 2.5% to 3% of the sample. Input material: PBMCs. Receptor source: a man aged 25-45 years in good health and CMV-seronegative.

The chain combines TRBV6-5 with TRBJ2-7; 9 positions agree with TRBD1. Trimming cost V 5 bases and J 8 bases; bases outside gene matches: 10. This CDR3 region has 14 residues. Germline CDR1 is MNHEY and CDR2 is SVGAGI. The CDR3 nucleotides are TGTGCCAGCAGTCCGGGACAGGGATATGGCAAGCAGTACTTC. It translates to CASSPGQGYGKQYF.

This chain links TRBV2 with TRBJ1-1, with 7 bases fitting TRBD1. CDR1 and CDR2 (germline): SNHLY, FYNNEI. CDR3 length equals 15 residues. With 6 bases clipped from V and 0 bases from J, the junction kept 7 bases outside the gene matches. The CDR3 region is CASRRGQTMNTEAFF. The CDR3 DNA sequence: TGTGCCAGCAGGAGGGGGCAGACCATGAACACTGAAGCTTTCTTT.

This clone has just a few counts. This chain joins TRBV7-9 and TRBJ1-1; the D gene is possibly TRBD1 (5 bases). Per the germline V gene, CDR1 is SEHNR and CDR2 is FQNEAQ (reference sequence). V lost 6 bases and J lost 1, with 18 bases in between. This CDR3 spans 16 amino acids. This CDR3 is CASRGLNPGGNTEAFF. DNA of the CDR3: TGTGCCAGCAGGGGGCTAAACCCCGGTGGGAACACTGAAGCTTTCTTT.